These T cell receptor beta chains were read from a single sample in a study of T cells in localized non-small cell lung cancer. TCRdb's table, derived via immunoSEQ multiplex PCR, lists solely in-frame clones and lacks some. The sample comprises 70,000 to 90,000 clones, 70% to 90% of which are singletons, and approximately 9.7% rests with the top ten. The material sequenced was peripheral blood, taken before any cancer treatment. The receptor set was obtained from an older female donor with stage I lung adenocarcinoma. Each CDR3 is given with its conserved first and last residue. A D gene is named only where the DNA matches it firmly.

D,V,J,CDR3
.,TRBV9,TRBJ2-1,CASTETGYNEQFF
.,TRBV19,TRBJ1-6,CASSKQLQGNNSPLHF
.,TRBV7-2,TRBJ1-4,CASSLEFWQTNEKLFF
.,TRBV6-6,TRBJ1-3,CASTTGNSGNTIYF
TRBD1,TRBV28,TRBJ1-2,CASSGTGAFGYTF
.,TRBV7-3,TRBJ2-7,CASSFNPRSEQYF
.,TRBV6-1,TRBJ1-5,CASSVDGVSNQPQHF
TRBD2,TRBV6-5,TRBJ2-1,CASSYTTSGWGNEQFF
.,TRBV19,TRBJ2-7,CASSTGPSNHEQYF
.,TRBV5-1,TRBJ1-1,CASSLDTLNTEAFF
.,TRBV10-3,TRBJ2-7,CAISESPTRTYEQYF